These T cell receptor beta chains were read from a single sample in a study of blood T cells in healthy people across ages. MiXCR, run by TCRdb on the 5' RACE reads, gives a single entry per CDR3 protein. The profile shows about 1.5 million distinct CDR3 sequences, under 55% of them singletons. Sequences were obtained from blood. These TCRs come from a woman between 18 and 30 years old in good health. CDR3s include the opening cysteine and the closing phenylalanine or tryptophan. A D gene is named only where the DNA matches it firmly. Part of the rows lack a size; the others show once, few, many or a class for expanded clones.

J gene,D gene,V gene,clone size,CDR3 DNA,CDR3 protein
TRBJ2-1,-,TRBV7-9,-,TGTGCCAGCAGCTCTTATCGAACAGGATCCTCCTACAATGAGCAGTTCTTC,CASSSYRTGSSYNEQFF
TRBJ2-3,-,TRBV9,-,TGTGCCAGCAGCGCAGAAGGTACAGCAGATACGCAGTATTTT,CASSAEGTADTQYF
TRBJ2-5,-,TRBV20-1,-,TGCAGTGCTAGTTCTAGCCTGCGAGAGACCCAGTACTTC,CSASSSLRETQYF
TRBJ1-2,-,TRBV12-3/TRBV12-4,-,TGTGCCAGCAGTGGGGAGGGGGGTCGGTACACCTTC,CASSGEGGRYTF
TRBJ1-5,-,TRBV4-1,-,TGCGCCAGCAGCCAAGACCCAGAGGCGAGGCAGCCCCAGCATTTT,CASSQDPEARQPQHF
TRBJ1-4,TRBD1,TRBV18,-,TGTGCCAGCTCACGGACAGGGGGAGTTGGAACTAATGAAAAACTGTTTTTT,CASSRTGGVGTNEKLFF
TRBJ2-2,-,TRBV4-2,few,TGTGCCAGCAGAACAGACTTGGGGCGTGACACCGGGGAGCTGTTTTTT,CASRTDLGRDTGELFF
TRBJ2-5,-,TRBV25-1,-,TGTGCCAGCAGAGGGGCAGGTAGTCTAGAGACCCAGTACTTC,CASRGAGSLETQYF
TRBJ1-2,-,TRBV15,-,TGTGCCACCAGCAGAGATCTCGAGGGGTTTCTCTACGGCTACACCTTC,CATSRDLEGFLYGYTF
TRBJ2-5,-,TRBV12-3/TRBV12-4,-,TGTGCCAGCAGTGTAATAGTCCAAGAGACCCAGTACTTC,CASSVIVQETQYF
TRBJ1-1,-,TRBV7-2,-,TGTGCCAGCAGCTTAAATTTGGGTCCGTGGGTCGCTGAAGCTTTCTTT,CASSLNLGPWVAEAFF
TRBJ1-4,TRBD1,TRBV29-1,few,TGCAGCGTTGAAGAACAGGGGGCCGGAAAACTGTTTTTT,CSVEEQGAGKLFF
TRBJ2-5,TRBD2,TRBV11-2,-,TGTGCCAGCAGCTTACACCCTAGCGGTGATGAGACCCAGTACTTC,CASSLHPSGDETQYF